This T cell receptor (beta chain) was documented in a study of graft-versus-host responses after intestinal transplantation. Study information: Every recipient underwent anti-thymocyte globulin induction, then tacrolimus and steroids for three to four years.

Method: immunoSEQ multiplex PCR; TCRdb's copy keeps in-frame clones and lacks some. The sample holds more than 70,000 clones; 85% to 95% are singletons and the top ten take approximately 0.4%. Germline values: CDR1 SNHLY, CDR2 FYNNEI. CDR3 length: 12 residues. V dropped 9 bases and J dropped 0 bases, with 8 bases sitting between them. Points on this clone: Its antigen is undetermined.

Notes on the study in general: GvH clonotypes were identified within recipient marrow, with a subset emerging first in ileum or blood. Early post-transplant HvG declines showed an association with peak circulating GvH clone levels. High graft-versus-host to host-versus-graft T cell clonal ratios marked allografts of patients with graft-donor macrochimerism.

The material sequenced was unstimulated CD8+ T cells sorted from spleen or lymph node cells, taken before transplant. The chain carries TRBV2 and TRBJ1-2, with D perhaps TRBD1 (5 bases). This receptor was identified in a human donor who was the organ donor for an intestinal transplant. The chain's CDR3 is CASLTANYGYTF. CDR3 DNA sequence: TGTGCCAGTCTGACAGCTAACTATGGCTACACCTTC.